This T cell receptor (beta chain) was sequenced during a study of blood T cell repertoires in COVID-19. This clone has a single count. Different DNA sequences within this sample yield the same CDR3. The length of the CDR3 is 15 residues. The V end lost 4 bases, the J end lost 5 bases, and 13 bases lay between the germline ends. CDR1 SGHRS and CDR2 YFSETQ come from the germline V gene. Per the original data handling: Amplification of reference gene primers provided the estimated nucleated cell counts. The data were produced by immunoSEQ multiplex PCR, yet TCRdb's version contains in-frame clones alone and is incomplete. That table is the source of V, J and clone size, and D and trimming were worked out from the DNA. The sample holds under 400,000 clones, about nine tenths seen once.

Sequenced input: peripheral blood. The rearrangement joins TRBV5-1 to TRBJ1-6; D is ambiguous. The receptor comes from a woman aged 55-69 years with COVID-19, enrolled during active disease. The CDR3 spells CASSLGRVDNSPLHF. CDR3 sequence (DNA): TGCGCCAGCAGCCTCGGTCGGGTTGATAATTCACCCCTCCACTTT.